Below are 10 T cell receptor beta chains sequenced from a single sample in a study of OX40 agonist ivuxolimab in advanced cancers. Assay used: immunoSEQ multiplex PCR; TCRdb lists only in-frame clones, some missing. The data show about 58,000 clones, with 86% seen just once and approximately 1% held by the top ten. Here the sequenced sample was CD4+ or CD8+ T cells sorted from blood, taken in a trial of the OX40 agonist ivuxolimab. The receptors stem from an adult with an advanced solid tumor such as melanoma, head and neck, liver or kidney cancer.

Comment on this clone: Other DNA sequences from this sample encode an identical CDR3 as well. The rearrangement links TRBV5-1 to TRBJ1-2; TRBD1 agrees at 9 bases. Germline CDR1 and CDR2: SGHRS and YFSETQ. The CDR3 is 14 amino acids. Losses at the gene ends were 3 bases for V and 2 bases for J; bases not matched to a gene: 2. The CDR3 coding sequence is TGCGCCAGCAGCTCCGGACAGGGGAACTATGGCTACACCTTC. This encodes CASSSGQGNYGYTF.

The J gene is TRBJ1-5, the V gene TRBV5-1; D is uncertain. Trimming removed 4 bases at V and 6 bases at J, with 14 bases between. The CDR3 is made up of 14 amino acids. Germline lookup yields CDR1 SGHRS and CDR2 YFSETQ. The DNA of the CDR3 is TGCGCCAGCAGCCCTGGCGGAGGAGGTCAGCCCCAGCATTTT. Residues: CASSPGGGGQPQHF.

The chain joins TRBV7-2 to TRBJ1-1; D possibly corresponds to TRBD1 (6 bases). This CDR3 is 17 amino acids long. V shed 2 bases and J shed 1 base, with 17 bases lying between them. CDR1 and CDR2 (germline): SGHTA, FQGNSA. CDR3 sequence reads: CASSLRTLNRENTEAFF. The DNA for the CDR3 is TGTGCCAGCAGCTTAAGAACTTTAAACAGGGAGAACACTGAAGCTTTCTTT.

The chain couples TRBV30 to TRBJ1-2, with a possible D match to TRBD1 (6 bases). Trimming left V 5 bases short and J 8 bases short, with 18 bases between. This CDR3 is 13 amino acids long. In germline, CDR1 is GTSNPN, CDR2 SVGIG (reference sequence). The CDR3 loop reads CAWGALTGKGYTF. The CDR3 nucleotides read TGTGCCTGGGGGGCACTAACAGGGAAGGGCTACACCTTC.

The chain employs TRBV29-1 and TRBJ1-2; D gene ambiguous. Trimming removed 4 bases from V and 6 bases from J, with 18 bases in between. Germline V gene sequence: CDR1 SQVTM, CDR2 ANQGSEA. The CDR3 length is 14 residues. CDR3 DNA: TGCAGCGTTGTACTTCCCACTGCAAATAATGGCTACACCTTC. Its protein product is CSVVLPTANNGYTF.

Only a few counts were recorded for this clone. The chain links TRBV19 to TRBJ1-5, with a weak D call TRBD1 (5 bases). V lost 5 bases, J lost 3 bases, and 14 bases lay in between. Germline values: CDR1 LNHDA, CDR2 SQIVND (reference sequence). CDR3 length: 15 residues. CDR3 nucleotides: TGTGCCAGTAGTGCCCCAGGGTCCCCCAATCAGCCCCAGCATTTT. Its translation is CASSAPGSPNQPQHF.

The rearrangement links TRBV18 to TRBJ2-5, with TRBD1 matching over 7 bases. Trimming cost V 0 bases and J 5 bases; bases outside gene matches: 6. Germline V gives CDR1 KGHSH, CDR2 LQKENI. This CDR3 has 15 amino acids. CDR3 sequence: CASSPPNRGGETQYF. The CDR3 nucleotides are TGTGCCAGCTCACCACCGAACAGGGGCGGCGAGACCCAGTACTTC.

This sequence joins TRBV19 and TRBJ1-1, with D unclear. V was pared by 7 bases and J by 4 bases, with 13 bases between. The germline gives CDR1 LNHDA, CDR2 SQIVND (reference sequence). This CDR3 comprises 13 residues. The CDR3 sequence: CASIGNPGTEAFF. CDR3 in DNA: TGTGCCAGTATTGGGAATCCGGGCACTGAAGCTTTCTTT. Based on the CDR3 plus reference TRBV19 and TRBJ1-1, the full variable domain is DGGITQSPKYLFRKEGQNVTLSCEQNLNHDAMYWYRQDPGQGLRLIYYSQIVNDFQKGDIAEGYSVSREKKESFPLTVTSAQKNPTAFYLCASIGNPGTEAFFGQGTRLTVV.

This clone was counted a few times. V usage is TRBV7-9 and J usage is TRBJ1-4; the match to TRBD1 covers 7 bases. V was pared by 4 bases and J by 5 bases, with 4 bases of the junction left unmatched. The germline CDR1 and CDR2 sequences are SEHNR and FQNEAQ (reference sequence). This CDR3 is built from 14 residues. CDR3: CASSSDRENEKLFF. CDR3 DNA: TGTGCCAGCAGCTCCGACAGGGAAAATGAAAAACTGTTTTTT.

This clone has just a few counts. J is TRBJ1-1 and V is TRBV6-6; 8 bases are shared with TRBD1. In germline, CDR1 is MNHNY, CDR2 SVGAGI (reference sequence). The J segment lost 7 bases and the V segment lost 5 bases, leaving 15 bases of the junction unmatched. The CDR3 is made up of 16 amino acids. CDR3 loop: CASSRTGQGRSGEAFF. DNA for the CDR3: TGTGCCAGCAGTAGGACAGGGCAGGGGCGTTCCGGTGAAGCTTTCTTT.